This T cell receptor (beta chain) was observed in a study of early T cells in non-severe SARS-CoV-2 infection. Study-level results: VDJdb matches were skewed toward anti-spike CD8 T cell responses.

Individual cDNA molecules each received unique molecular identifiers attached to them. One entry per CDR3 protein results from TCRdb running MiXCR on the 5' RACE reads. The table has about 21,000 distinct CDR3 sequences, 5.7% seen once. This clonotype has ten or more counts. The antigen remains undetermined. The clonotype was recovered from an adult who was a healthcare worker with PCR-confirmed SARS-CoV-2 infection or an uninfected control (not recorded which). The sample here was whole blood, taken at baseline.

The CDR3 bases are TGTGCCAGCAGTCCACGGACAGGGGGCCTCCACAATGAGCAGTTCTTC. It is translated as CASSPRTGGLHNEQFF. The chain combines TRBV6-2 or TRBV6-3 with TRBJ2-1; 11 bases agree with TRBD1. Trimming took 5 bases from V and 5 from J; bases not matched to a gene: 8. This CDR3 has 16 amino acids. Per the germline V gene, CDR1 is MNHEY and CDR2 is SVGEGT.